This entry is about one TCR beta chain. Its antigen target is currently unknown. No base quality information exists; no much larger clone differs at one position. This record belongs to a study of shared clonotypes between healthy human individuals (dated by TCRdb to 2020 to 2021). Describing the broader study: The cohort comprised a couple of women and a few men aged 18 to 49 years. For each donor, CD4 naive and CD4 memory were each run on three plates, CD8 naive on two plates, and CD8 memory on one plate. Leukapheresis yielded between about 0.85 and 9.5 billion PBMCs per donor. To increase sequencing depth and limit assay-specific biases, TCR repertoire library preparation and sequencing were carried out by different laboratories using diverse techniques. To estimate repertoire size and how much clonotypes are shared between individuals, the study performed deep sequencing of blood TCR repertoires from about five healthy adults.

General study outcomes and caveats: The small number of donors limited the genetic and exposure-history diversity represented. Sharing across four donors was observed for 4.5% to 6.5% of naive CD4, over 3% of naive CD8, over 2% of memory CD4, and about 0.4% of memory CD8 clonotypes. Incomplete sequencing was indicated by rarefaction of sorted-subset datasets, despite the large sequencing depth. Pairwise subsampling indicated that sequencing depth was expected to affect the degree of clonotype sharing among donors. Larger estimated clonotype richness was generally found for naive subsets than for memory subsets. Sampling was restricted to blood, and TCR repertoires in tissue are likely to differ from TCR repertoires in blood. Compared with non-shared clonotypes, the clonotypes found in all four sorted-subset donors had higher generation probabilities.

The donors were healthy, HIV-negative adults with no recently reported acute infections or vaccinations. All donors were Caucasian adults living in Nashville, Tennessee, USA. Magnetic negative selection was used to enrich CD4+ T cells, after which naive cells were positively selected on CD45RA and the negative fraction became the memory subset. After blood collection by leukapheresis, PBMCs were isolated using Ficoll-Histopaque density gradient centrifugation and then cryopreserved in the vapor phase of liquid nitrogen. Purity and quantity of every magnetically sorted T cell population were checked by analytical flow cytometry. Genomic DNA was isolated from each sorted fraction and quantified by UV absorbance on a Nanodrop 2000c. Spanning cysteine to phenylalanine, the CDR3 consists of 15 amino acids. The entry retains the CDR3 DNA only, 45 bases that are in frame from base 1. V and J lose 2 bases and 0 bases, and a span of 7 bases separates them. CDR1 MNHEY and CDR2 SMNVEV were looked up in the germline V gene (reference sequence).

Using the deep immunoSEQ assay, multiplex PCR amplified TCR CDR3 regions from genomic DNA. For each cell subset, the extracted genomic DNA was distributed evenly across all wells of several immunoSEQ 96-well plates, and each plate served as one replicate. For sorted subsets, around 200 ng genomic DNA, equal to 25,000 to 35,000 T cell genomes, was loaded into each replicate PCR. The purified libraries were quantified using a Qubit 3.0 fluorometer, sized with a Bioanalyzer 2100, and then quantified again using the KAPA Library Quantification kit. Each immunoSEQ 96-well plate was sequenced on its own single-read 150-cycle Illumina NextSeq 550 flow cell. As for the original processing: Because the immunoSEQ output held only junctional sequences and lacked quality scores, the filtering could not match the filtering applied to full-length reads. To assign V/J genes and CDR3, sequences were annotated against IMGT germline references using PyIR, a Python wrapper for IgBLAST v1.9. Reads were removed for weak V/J assignments (E-value above 1e-6), missing CDR3, stop codons, out-of-frame junctions, or ambiguous translated residues. V3J clonotypes were defined as sequences sharing an identical inferred V gene, J gene, and CDR3 amino acid sequence. To compute the percentage overlap between repertoires, the number of shared unique clonotypes was divided by the size of the smaller repertoire. Repertoire richness was assessed with RTK rarefaction, the Chao1 estimator, and Recon v2.1 estimates of unobserved clonotypes. Generation probabilities for all TCRbeta clonotypes obtained by the gDNA method from several donors were computed using OLGA. In TCRdb, the immuneACCESS table is reduced to in-frame sequences with V and J assigned. These tables do not hold every clone; where another copy was compared, an unresolved V gene accounts for under half, and the others remain unexplained. V, J and clone size derive from that table, while D and trimming were established from the DNA sequence. The sample profile shows about a million clones; roughly 80% of them were found once. 0.89% of the sample lies in the top ten.

This sequence uses TRBV27 and TRBJ2-2; confidence is insufficient to name the D gene. Sequencing used memory CD4+ T cells from PBMCs. Explained via the paper, the cell subset or site label denotes: CD45RA-negative fraction. The clonotype comes from a man younger than 30 in good health. Some clones in this sample may be carry-over from other donors' samples. The CDR3 amino acid sequence is: CASSLRPSNTGELFF. The nucleotide sequence is given as TGTGCCAGCAGTTTACGGCCGTCGAACACCGGGGAGCTGTTTTTT.